These 27 T cell receptor beta chains came from one sample sequenced in a study of blood T cell repertoires in COVID-19. The assay was immunoSEQ multiplex PCR, and TCRdb's table has in-frame clones only and misses some. Of 180,000 or so clones in the sample, under 85% are singletons; the top ten hold 7.5% to 10%. Sequencing used peripheral blood. These receptors were obtained from a woman older than 75 with acute or convalescent COVID-19.

This chain connects TRBV7-9 to TRBJ1-4, with a tentative D call TRBD1 (5 bases). Germline V gene sequence: CDR1 SEHNR, CDR2 FQNEAQ (reference sequence). Trimming shortened V by 4 bases and J by 6 bases, and 18 bases separated the two germline ends. CDR3 length: 16 amino acids. CDR3 coding DNA: TGTGCCAGCAGCTCTACAAGGGGTCAGGCCTATGAAAAACTGTTTTTT. Translation: CASSSTRGQAYEKLFF. The full variable domain, completed using reference TRBV7-9 and TRBJ1-4, is DTGVSQNPRHKITKRGQNVTFRCDPISEHNRLYWYRQTLGQGPEFLTYFQNEAQLEKSRLLSDRFSAERPKGSFSTLEIQRTEQGDSAMYLCASSSTRGQAYEKLFFGSGTQLSVL.

This clone came up a few times. J is TRBJ1-2 and V is TRBV15; TRBD1 matches at 7 bases. This CDR3 has 13 amino acids. The germline CDR1 and CDR2 sequences are LNHNV and YYDKDF (reference sequence). V was pared by 3 bases and J by 5 bases, with 3 bases of the junction left unmatched. CDR3 region: CATSRGTAYGYTF. The CDR3 DNA follows: TGTGCCACCAGCAGGGGGACAGCATATGGCTACACCTTC.

J is TRBJ1-1 and V is TRBV29-1; D remains unclear. Trimming pared 3 bases from V and 5 bases from J, leaving 13 bases between. From germline, CDR1 is SQVTM and CDR2 ANQGSEA. This CDR3 region has 13 residues. CDR3 sequence: CSVDEVAGTEAFF. Here the CDR3 DNA reads TGCAGCGTTGATGAGGTGGCGGGGACTGAAGCTTTCTTT.

The rearrangement uses TRBV2 and TRBJ2-1; 14 nucleotides agree with TRBD2. Germline V gene data show CDR1 as SNHLY and CDR2 as FYNNEI. The CDR3 spans 15 residues. Trimming cost V 5 bases and J 6 bases; bases outside gene matches: 3. DNA of the CDR3: TGTGCCAGCAGTCGACTAGCGGGAGGGCCCAATGAGCAGTTCTTC. Its translation: CASSRLAGGPNEQFF. The complete variable domain, with remaining parts taken from reference TRBV2 and TRBJ2-1, reads EPEVTQTPSHQVTQMGQEVILRCVPISNHLYFYWYRQILGQKVEFLVSFYNNEISEKSEIFDDQFSVERPDGSNFTLKIRSTKLEDSAMYFCASSRLAGGPNEQFFGPGTRLTVL.

In this sample, this clone turned up a few times. This chain links TRBV7-2 with TRBJ1-2, with 9 bases fitting TRBD1. Trimming took 5 bases from V and 7 from J; bases not matched to a gene: 11. CDR1 is SGHTA, CDR2 FQGNSA, per germline. This CDR3 has 15 residues. The chain's CDR3 is CASSPYDRGGGGYTF. CDR3 sequence (DNA): TGTGCCAGCAGCCCGTACGACAGGGGGGGAGGTGGCTACACCTTC.

In this sample, this clone turned up a few times. The V gene is TRBV3-1 (or the pseudogene TRBV3-2), the J gene TRBJ1-1; D might be TRBD1 (6 bases). The CDR3 has 14 amino acids. The V gene's germline CDR1 is LGHDT and CDR2 YNNKEL (reference sequence). The V end lost 0 bases, the J end lost 5 bases, and 10 bases lay between the germline ends. The DNA of the CDR3 is TGTGCCAGCAGCCAAGAAGGGGGGGCTACTGAAGCTTTCTTT. Translation: CASSQEGGATEAFF.

This clone was counted only a few times. This chain links TRBV2 with TRBJ1-3; maybe TRBD1 (5 bases). Germline V gene data show CDR1 as SNHLY and CDR2 as FYNNEI. V gave up 5 bases and J gave up 3 bases, with 11 bases separating them. This CDR3 region has 14 residues. CDR3 sequence reads: CASSQGLGGNTIYF. The CDR3 coding sequence is TGTGCCAGCAGTCAGGGATTAGGTGGAAACACCATATATTTT.

The V and J genes are TRBV6-4 and TRBJ2-1; 13 bases align to TRBD2. Germline values: CDR1 MRHNA, CDR2 SNTAGT. This CDR3 contains 19 residues. J gave up 7 bases and V 7 bases, and 19 bases lay outside the gene matches. CDR3 sequence reads: CASNGLAGARRTLRNEQFF. The DNA for the CDR3 is TGTGCCAGCAATGGACTAGCGGGAGCCAGACGAACACTTCGGAATGAGCAGTTCTTC.

The genes are TRBV7-9 and TRBJ1-2, with TRBD1 identical over 7 bases. The J segment lost 7 bases and the V segment lost 4 bases, leaving 6 bases of the junction unmatched. CDR1 is SEHNR, CDR2 FQNEAQ, per germline (reference sequence). CDR3 length: 13 amino acids. The DNA of the CDR3 is TGTGCCAGCAGCTCGGGACAGAGGCCTGGCTACACCTTC. Amino acid sequence: CASSSGQRPGYTF.

The V and J genes are TRBV2 and TRBJ2-3; possibly TRBD1 for D (5 bases). The CDR3 consists of 15 residues. Trimming removed 7 bases at V and 2 bases at J, with 16 bases between. The germline V gene encodes CDR1 SNHLY and CDR2 FYNNEI. This CDR3 reads CASIWPGQLTDTQYF. The CDR3 nucleotides are TGTGCCAGCATCTGGCCAGGGCAGCTCACAGATACGCAGTATTTT.

This sequence joins TRBV7-2 and TRBJ2-1, with D possibly being TRBD1 (6 bases). Germline CDR1 reads SGHTA; CDR2 reads FQGNSA. This CDR3 region has 15 residues. The V end was cut by 5 bases, the J end by 5 bases, with 16 bases between. The CDR3 sequence: CASSPLAGVHNEQFF. CDR3 nucleotides: TGTGCCAGCAGCCCCCTGGCAGGGGTCCACAATGAGCAGTTCTTC.

The CDR3 protein is CASSLPTSGGTAQYF. The CDR3 region has the DNA TGTGCCAGCAGCCTACCGACTAGCGGGGGCACAGCGCAGTATTTT. The rearrangement uses TRBV5-4 and TRBJ2-3; 12 bases are a match to TRBD2. V dropped 4 bases and J dropped 10; count of bases not matched to a gene: 10. The germline V gene has CDR1 SGHNT and CDR2 YYREEE (reference sequence). The CDR3 spans 15 residues.

This chain uses TRBV5-1 with TRBJ2-7; 7 nucleotides agree with TRBD1. The CDR3 length is 13 residues. V shed 4 bases and J 5 bases; nucleotides not matched to a gene: 6. Germline CDR1 is SGHRS and CDR2 is YFSETQ. The CDR3 reads CASSSTGVHEQYF. The CDR3 region has the DNA TGCGCCAGCAGCAGCACAGGGGTCCACGAGCAGTACTTC.

The rearrangement links TRBV6-5 to TRBJ2-2, with 9 bases fitting TRBD2. CDR1 and CDR2 (germline): MNHEY, SVGAGI. J was trimmed by 0 bases and V by 6 bases; bases with no gene match: 2. This CDR3 spans 15 amino acids. In DNA, the CDR3 is TGTGCCAGCAGGAGACTAGCGGCGAACACCGGGGAGCTGTTTTTT. Translated: CASRRLAANTGELFF.

This clone was recorded a few times. The chain joins TRBV5-4 to TRBJ1-1; D is unclear. There are 13 residues in the CDR3. V was clipped by 4 bases and J by 1 base, with 8 bases between them. Looked up from germline, CDR1 is SGHNT and CDR2 is YYREEE (reference sequence). The CDR3 DNA follows: TGTGCCAGCAGCCCAGACAAGAACACTGAAGCTTTCTTT. This gives the protein CASSPDKNTEAFF.

Written as DNA, the CDR3 is TGCGCCAGCAGCCAAGTTAACAGGGGCGGGGCCGCAGATACGCAGTATTTT. It is translated as CASSQVNRGGAADTQYF. The chain employs TRBV4-1 and TRBJ2-3, with TRBD1 as a possible D gene (7 bases). Germline values: CDR1 MGHRA, CDR2 YSYEKL. The CDR3 is made up of 17 amino acids. With 1 base removed from V and 4 bases from J, the gap between germline ends came to 18 bases.

The V call is TRBV7-6, the J call TRBJ2-3, with 10 positions matching TRBD2. After removal of 3 bases from V and 0 bases from J, the junction contained 6 bases not matched to a gene. This CDR3 is 17 amino acids long. Germline V lookup: CDR1 SGHVS, CDR2 FNYEAQ. CDR3 in DNA: TGTGCCAGCAGCTTGACTAGCGGGTCGGCTAGCACAGATACGCAGTATTTT. Translating it yields CASSLTSGSASTDTQYF.

Note on this clone: A junction end diverges from the germline sequence, so it may reflect a read error. V is TRBV15 and J is TRBJ1-1; TRBD1 matches 8 bases. Germline CDR1 is LNHNV and CDR2 is YYDKDF (reference sequence). This CDR3 is 16 amino acids long. The CDR3 region has the DNA TGTGCCACCAGGAGAGGGGGGACAGGTCAGAACACTGAAGCTTTCTTT. Its translation is CATRRGGTGQNTEAFF.

V usage is TRBV6-5 and J usage is TRBJ1-3; tentative D call: TRBD1 (6 bases). The germline gives CDR1 MNHEY, CDR2 SVGAGI. The germline V and J ends were trimmed by 4 bases and 7 bases, with 17 bases remaining between them. CDR3 length: 15 amino acids. CDR3 region: CASSFGGRVDNTIYF. DNA of the CDR3: TGTGCCAGCAGTTTTGGGGGCAGGGTGGACAACACCATATATTTT.

This chain connects TRBV7-2 to TRBJ2-1, with 11 positions matching TRBD2. V shed 5 bases, J shed 3 bases, and the junction held 6 bases outside the gene matches. Per the germline V gene, CDR1 is SGHTA and CDR2 is FQGNSA. This CDR3 is 16 amino acids long. The CDR3 DNA sequence: TGTGCCAGCAGCAGTACTAGCGGGGGAAACTACAATGAGCAGTTCTTC. Its protein is CASSSTSGGNYNEQFF.

This clone occurred once. The J gene is TRBJ1-1, the V gene TRBV5-4; D perhaps matches TRBD1 (5 bases). The V end was cut by 4 bases, the J end by 3 bases, with 13 bases between. The germline V gene has CDR1 SGHNT and CDR2 YYREEE (reference sequence). The CDR3 covers 14 residues. The CDR3 protein is CASSKGGGDTEAFF. Written as DNA, the CDR3 is TGTGCCAGCAGCAAGGGTGGGGGGGACACTGAAGCTTTCTTT.

The chain links TRBV6-5 to TRBJ1-2; 9 nucleotides align to TRBD1. With 8 bases clipped from V and 1 base from J, the junction kept 2 bases outside the gene matches. Germline CDR1 is MNHEY and CDR2 is SVGAGI. The CDR3 runs to 13 residues. The chain's CDR3 is CASGTGNNYGYTF. The CDR3 DNA sequence: TGTGCCAGCGGGACAGGGAATAACTATGGCTACACCTTC.

This chain uses TRBV2 with TRBJ2-5, with TRBD2 matching over 9 bases. V lost 6 bases and J lost 4; bases outside the gene matches: 15. This CDR3 is 17 amino acids long. Germline V gives CDR1 SNHLY, CDR2 FYNNEI. Here the CDR3 reads CASRLDSVAGVRETQYF. The CDR3 DNA is TGTGCCAGCAGGCTAGACTCGGTAGCGGGAGTGCGAGAGACCCAGTACTTC.

This sequence joins TRBV6-1 and TRBJ1-5, with TRBD1 identical over 12 bases. The J segment lost 4 bases and the V segment lost 3 bases, leaving 4 bases of the junction unmatched. CDR3 length: 16 residues. CDR1 MNHNS and CDR2 SASEGT come from the germline V gene. CDR3 sequence: CASSEGTGGLNQPQHF. The DNA of the CDR3 is TGTGCCAGCAGTGAGGGGACAGGGGGCCTAAATCAGCCCCAGCATTTT.

This clone was found once. J is TRBJ2-5 and V is TRBV1; no DNA check was done on the table's D call, TRBD1. TRBV1 is marked as a pseudogene. The CDR3 loop spans 13 amino acids. DNA of the CDR3: TGCACCAGCAGCGTACAGGGGTCTGTAGACCAGTACTTC. Translated: CTSSVQGSVDQYF.

The genes are TRBV7-8 and TRBJ1-1; D ambiguous. Looked up from germline, CDR1 is SGHVS and CDR2 is FQNEAQ. The CDR3 sequence is 14 residues long. The germline V and J ends were trimmed by 1 base and 2 bases, with 8 bases remaining between them. The DNA for the CDR3 is TGTGCCAGCAGCTTAGGGTGGGCTAACACTGAAGCTTTCTTT. Its protein product is CASSLGWANTEAFF.

There are a few counts of this clone. The chain employs TRBV6-6 and TRBJ1-3; the match to TRBD1 covers 7 bases. This CDR3 contains 13 residues. Trimming took 5 bases from V and 4 from J; bases not matched to a gene: 2. Germline assignment: CDR1 MNHNY and CDR2 SVGAGI (reference sequence). The CDR3, as DNA: TGTGCCAGCAGTCCGGGACAGGGAAACACCATATATTTT. This sequence encodes CASSPGQGNTIYF.